The sample holds a few counts of the clone carrying this TCR beta chain. Antigen specificity is unknown. The data originate from a study of early T cells in non-severe SARS-CoV-2 infection. In the study overall: Sequencing used unsorted whole-blood bulk RNA, so chains lack pairing. General study points: CD4 and private specificities were missed by VDJdb matching, which favored anti-spike CD8 responses.

Trimming stripped 6 bases from V and 8 bases from J, with 15 bases between. This CDR3 has 13 residues. TCRdb recomputed calls from the 5' RACE reads with MiXCR, one row per CDR3 protein. The sample holds roughly 100,000 distinct CDR3 sequences, under 15% seen once. The specimen sequenced was whole blood. This receptor was obtained from an adult who was a healthcare worker with PCR-confirmed SARS-CoV-2 infection or an uninfected control (not recorded which). This rearrangement joins TRBV12-3 or TRBV12-4 to TRBJ2-3; D perhaps matches TRBD2 (5 bases). The DNA of the CDR3 is TGTGCCAGCAGCCACCCCTCGGAGGTTACGCAGTATTTT. It translates to CASSHPSEVTQYF.